This T cell receptor beta chain was recorded in a study of blood T cell repertoires in COVID-19 (dated by TCRdb to 2018 to 2020). For the wider study: Samples from collaborators originated in the United States, Italy and Spain and spanned both the acute and convalescent phases of COVID-19. The dataset comprised deeply sampled blood TCRbeta repertoires from subjects exposed to, actively infected with, or recovered from COVID-19. The prospective study material was composed of cDNA or gDNA derived from T cells, B-cell-depleted T cells, or PBMCs. Nearly every sample came with metadata listing a de-identified subject ID, COVID-19 status, age in years and sex. Samples were obtained from the ongoing ImmuneRACE study (first 160 participants) and from 1,254 subjects provided by 6 global collaborators. A freely available public database, intended as a resource for researchers studying the immune response to SARS-CoV-2, is where the repertoires were released. HLA class I and class II types, where available, came from metadata supplied by the sample provider rather than from assay-based typing. Points the paper makes about the study in general: The amount of clinical and demographic metadata varied by source and participant and was provided uncurated.

In Seattle, one collaborating source enrolled patients while the infection was active and tracked those patients longitudinally over the course of disease. Whole blood was collected in K2EDTA tubes by collaborating institutions according to the institutions' own protocols. Collaborator samples were shipped for TCRbeta analysis as frozen whole blood, isolated PBMCs, or DNA extracted from either sample type. TCRbeta CDR3 regions were amplified from genomic DNA using the immunoSEQ Assay, a bias-controlled multiplex PCR. As for the authors' bioinformatics: Within the assay, amplification of reference gene primers was used to estimate how many nucleated cells each sample contained. To quantify the absolute abundance of each unique TCRbeta CDR3 rearrangement, sequence reads were collapsed and filtered. For each sample, productive Simpson clonality was calculated as the square root of Simpson's diversity index over productive rearrangements. In TCRdb, the immuneACCESS table is reduced to in-frame sequences with V and J assigned. These tables do not hold every clone; where another copy was compared, an unresolved V gene accounts for under half, and the others remain unexplained. That table is the source of V, J and clone size, and D and trimming were worked out from the DNA. The sample data list tens of thousands of clones, and approximately 80% of these were observed just once. Approximately 6.3% of the sample comes from the top ten.

Comments on this clone: No antigen is known for it. Qualities for individual bases were not recorded, and no much larger clone is one base off.

Counted from cysteine to phenylalanine, this CDR3 has 15 amino acids. The retained sequence is limited to the CDR3, 45 bases, with the frame set at the first base. The germline V gene yields SGHDT for CDR1 and YYEEEE for CDR2. At the junction V is shortened by 0 bases and J by 4 bases, with 12 bases in between. The TCR comes from a man between 70 and 80 years old with COVID-19, enrolled during active disease. Sequencing used peripheral blood. Recombination connected TRBV5-6 to TRBJ2-3, and perhaps TRBD1 as D gene, on 5 matching bases. The CDR3 region reads CASSLVGRTSDTQYF. The DNA sequence is TGTGCCAGCAGCTTGGTGGGGCGGACCTCAGATACGCAGTATTTT. The CDR3, completed at both ends by the reference TRBV5-6 and TRBJ2-3 genes, gives the full variable domain DAGVTQSPTHLIKTRGQQVTLRCSPKSGHDTVSWYQQALGQGPQFIFQYYEEEERQRGNFPDRFSGHQFPNYSSELNVNALLLGDSALYLCASSLVGRTSDTQYFGPGTRLTVL.